The present TCR beta chain was sequenced within a study of molecular identifiers for immune sequencing clone quantification. It was with previously described methods and listed TCR primers that bulk TCR libraries were made. TCRdb passed the PCR reads through MiXCR, listing each CDR3 protein once. The sample includes around 480,000 distinct CDR3 sequences, over 20% of them seen just once. CDR3 size: 13 residues. Germline lookup yields CDR1 MNHEY and CDR2 SVGEGT. Overall study findings and caveats: Clonotypes surpassing 20 RNA copies contained over 98% of effector molecules, versus under 1% in naive cells.

As regards this clonotype: Its antigen is undetermined. Germline is not matched at one junction end, which may reflect a read error.

The gene calls are TRBV6-2 or TRBV6-3 and TRBJ2-1; TRBD2 matches 9 bases. Material for sequencing was naive CD8+ T cells from blood, with Jurkat cell RNA spiked in. This sample's subset: FACS-sorted CD8+CD4-CCR7+CD45RA+ naive T cells. The origin of this receptor is a human donor in good health. Some libraries in this study had Jurkat cell RNA spiked in. CDR3: CAGRGAGGHEQFF. Here the CDR3 DNA reads TGTGCCGGCAGGGGAGCGGGAGGTCATGAGCAGTTCTTC.